These 30 T cell receptor beta chains were all obtained from the same sample, sequenced in a study of patients and donors after allogeneic stem cell transplantation. TCRdb recomputed calls from the RT-PCR reads with MiXCR, one row per CDR3 protein. The sample shows 920,000 or so distinct CDR3 sequences, approximately 18% of them seen only once. What was sequenced was blood, either unsorted or a sorted T cell fraction (not recorded which). The receptors here all came from a human donor who was either an allogeneic HSCT recipient or a stem cell or donor lymphocyte infusion donor (not recorded which). It is not recorded whose cells these are; they may come from a transplant donor.

This chain uses TRBV6-5 with TRBJ2-7; D may match TRBD1 or TRBD2 (5 bases each). The CDR3 contains 15 residues. The germline V gene encodes CDR1 MNHEY and CDR2 SVGAGI. With 0 bases removed from V and 7 bases from J, the gap between germline ends came to 16 bases. Here the CDR3 reads CASSYSGADPKEQYF. The CDR3 bases are TGTGCCAGCAGTTACTCCGGGGCGGACCCTAAAGAGCAGTACTTC.

This clonotype came up many times. The V and J genes are TRBV29-1 and TRBJ2-7; TRBD1 agrees at 7 bases. V was clipped by 1 base and J by 5 bases; unmatched bases: 5. Germline CDR1 and CDR2: SQVTM and ANQGSEA. This CDR3 contains 13 residues. CDR3 region: CSVEATGSHEQYF. CDR3 nucleotides: TGCAGCGTTGAAGCGACAGGGAGCCACGAGCAGTACTTC.

A few counts support this clonotype. The rearrangement links TRBV20-1 to TRBJ2-7; D is possibly TRBD2 (6 bases). Germline values: CDR1 DFQATT, CDR2 SNEGSKA (reference sequence). V shed 6 bases and J shed 5 bases, with 20 bases lying between them. The CDR3 loop spans 14 amino acids. The CDR3 nucleotides read TGCAGTGCAACGCCGGGAGAGATCCTCGACGAGCAGTACTTC. It translates to CSATPGEILDEQYF.

This clonotype showed up just a few times. The rearrangement joins TRBV6-2 or TRBV6-3 to TRBJ2-7; TRBD1 matches 9 bases. The CDR3 runs 14 residues. The germline CDR1 and CDR2 sequences are MNHEY and SVGEGT. Trimming at V came to 4 bases and at J to 7 bases, leaving 8 bases not matched to a gene. The CDR3 region has the DNA TGTGCCAGCAGTTTCTACAGGGGGCCTCTGGAGCAGTACTTC. This translates into CASSFYRGPLEQYF.

This clonotype was seen only a few times. The chain uses TRBV20-1 and TRBJ2-5; perhaps TRBD1 as D (5 bases). There are 15 residues in the CDR3. CDR1 is DFQATT, CDR2 SNEGSKA, per germline (reference sequence). Trimming removed 6 bases from V and 5 bases from J, with 22 bases in between. CDR3 in amino acids: CSADAGFMKWETQYF. DNA of the CDR3: TGCAGTGCAGACGCAGGGTTTATGAAGTGGGAGACCCAGTACTTC.

This clonotype was found many times. The chain links TRBV12-3 or TRBV12-4 to TRBJ2-1; perhaps TRBD1 as D (6 bases). The V end lost 6 bases, the J end lost 8 bases, and 17 bases lay between the germline ends. The CDR3 has 14 amino acids. CDR3 loop: CASRGQGLGDEQFF. The CDR3 DNA reads TGTGCCAGCAGGGGCCAGGGGCTAGGGGATGAGCAGTTCTTC.

This chain joins TRBV25-1 and TRBJ1-5; 9 nucleotides agree with TRBD1. V dropped 10 bases and J dropped 4; count of bases not matched to a gene: 2. Per germline, CDR1 MGHDK and CDR2 SYGVNS. This CDR3 contains 12 residues. CDR3 loop: CATGTGNQPQHF. CDR3 in DNA: TGTGCCACCGGGACAGGGAATCAGCCCCAGCATTTT.

CDR3 loop: CASSVAQLPRDTQYF. CDR3 coding DNA: TGTGCCAGCAGCGTAGCTCAGCTGCCCAGGGATACGCAGTATTTT. This sequence joins TRBV9 and TRBJ2-3; no definite D call. V lost 0 bases and J lost 6, with 14 bases in between. Germline assignment: CDR1 SGDLS and CDR2 YYNGEE. The CDR3 runs to 15 residues.

This clonotype occurred many times. This chain links TRBV12-3 or TRBV12-4 with TRBJ1-1; D not certain. Trimming took off 7 bases at V and 3 bases at J, with 12 bases between the two ends. The CDR3 extends over 13 amino acids. CDR3 in amino acids: CASTTEMDTEAFF. The CDR3, as DNA: TGTGCCAGCACCACGGAAATGGACACTGAAGCTTTCTTT.

The chain has TRBV7-6 and TRBJ2-2; TRBD2 aligns across 9 bases. V lost 5 bases, J lost 2 bases, and 6 bases stayed unmatched. Germline values: CDR1 SGHVS, CDR2 FNYEAQ. The CDR3 sequence is 16 residues long. The CDR3 bases are TGTGCCAGCAGCCTGCCGACTAGCGGAAACACCGGGGAGCTGTTTTTT. This encodes CASSLPTSGNTGELFF.

The V and J genes are TRBV3-1 and TRBJ1-6; D gene uncertain. The CDR3 runs to 12 residues. The ends were cut back, 0 bases at V and 6 bases at J, with 0 bases in the middle. The germline V gene encodes CDR1 LGHDT and CDR2 YNNKEL (reference sequence). The DNA of the CDR3 is TGTGCCAGCAGCCAAGATAATTCACCCCTCCACTTT. Its protein is CASSQDNSPLHF. Using reference TRBV3-1 and TRBJ1-6 for the parts outside the CDR3, the full variable domain is DTAVSQTPKYLVTQMGNDKSIKCEQNLGHDTMYWYKQDSKKFLKIMFSYNNKELIINETVPNRFSPKSPDKAHLNLHINSLELGDSAVYFCASSQDNSPLHFGNGTRLTVT.

The chain has TRBV7-2 and TRBJ2-1; 9 nucleotides agree with TRBD2. Germline values: CDR1 SGHTA, CDR2 FQGNSA. The trim removed 1 base at V and 3 bases at J, leaving 4 bases unmatched. CDR3 length equals 16 residues. The CDR3 DNA is TGTGCCAGCAGCTTAGAGGGACTAGCTAACTACAATGAGCAGTTCTTC. Translation gives CASSLEGLANYNEQFF.

This clonotype has a handful of counts. Here the CDR3 reads CASGPQVAAEAFF. CDR3 DNA: TGCGCCAGCGGACCGCAGGTGGCGGCTGAAGCTTTCTTT. The chain uses TRBV4-1 and TRBJ1-1; D is unclear. Germline values: CDR1 MGHRA, CDR2 YSYEKL. The V end lost 8 bases, the J end lost 6 bases, and 16 bases lay between the germline ends. The CDR3 is 13 amino acids.

This clonotype turned up a few times. The chain has TRBV20-1 and TRBJ2-2; 7 nucleotides agree with TRBD2. CDR1 is DFQATT, CDR2 SNEGSKA, per germline (reference sequence). The CDR3 runs 13 residues. Germline trimming cut 4 bases from V and 5 bases from J; bases unmatched to any gene: 4. The CDR3 DNA follows: TGCAGTGCTAAGGGAGGGTTTACCGGGGAGCTGTTTTTT. Encoded protein: CSAKGGFTGELFF.

The J gene is TRBJ1-1, the V gene TRBV6-5; tentatively, D is TRBD1 (5 bases). Trimming took off 6 bases at V and 11 bases at J, with 16 bases between the two ends. The CDR3 length is 12 residues. CDR1 and CDR2 (germline): MNHEY, SVGAGI. CDR3 coding DNA: TGTGCCAGCAGCCGAGGGACTTTGCGCGCTTTCTTT. Its translation is CASSRGTLRAFF.

The chain employs TRBV11-3 and TRBJ1-1, with unresolved D. With 1 base removed from V and 7 bases from J, the gap between germline ends came to 1 base. CDR1 is SGHNT, CDR2 YENEEA, per germline. There are 10 residues in the CDR3. The CDR3 sequence is CASSLGEAFF. The CDR3 DNA reads TGTGCCAGCAGCTTAGGTGAAGCTTTCTTT.

This clonotype was detected only a few times. The rearrangement joins TRBV5-6 to TRBJ2-2, with a tentative D call TRBD1 (6 bases). There are 15 residues in the CDR3. Germline-derived CDR1 and CDR2 are SGHDT and YYEEEE. V lost 4 bases to trimming and J lost 1 base, with 11 bases between them. CDR3 in amino acids: CASSPARGNTGELFF. The CDR3 nucleotides read TGTGCCAGCAGCCCGGCCAGGGGGAACACCGGGGAGCTGTTTTTT.

The chain carries TRBV7-9 and TRBJ2-1; D unclear. Trimming stripped 11 bases from V and 9 bases from J, with 14 bases between. The CDR3 runs to 11 residues. Germline CDR1 is SEHNR and CDR2 is FQNEAQ (reference sequence). Written as DNA, the CDR3 is TGTGCCGGAGAAGAGAGCAGTGAGCAGTTCTTC. It specifies CAGEESSEQFF.

The chain joins TRBV7-2 to TRBJ2-5; 14 bases line up with TRBD2. This CDR3 comprises 16 residues. V lost 5 bases to trimming and J lost 2 bases; unmatched junction nucleotides: 4. Germline V CDR1 and CDR2: SGHTA, FQGNSA. The CDR3 protein is CASSAGLAGVQETQYF. CDR3 bases: TGTGCCAGCAGCGCGGGACTAGCGGGGGTTCAAGAGACCCAGTACTTC.

This clonotype was recorded a few times. The CDR3, as DNA: TGTGCCAGCAGCACAAAGGGACAGGGAGTCACTAATGAGCAGTTCTTC. Its protein product is CASSTKGQGVTNEQFF. The chain is built from TRBV7-2 and TRBJ2-1; 9 bases line up with TRBD1. V shed 5 bases, J shed 7 bases, and the junction held 12 bases outside the gene matches. Per germline, CDR1 SGHTA and CDR2 FQGNSA. The CDR3 runs to 16 residues.

This clonotype was counted between two and nine times. The V and J genes are TRBV5-6 and TRBJ2-4, with D perhaps TRBD1 (6 bases). Germline CDR1 SGHDT, CDR2 YYEEEE. V lost 1 base to trimming and J lost 1 base, with 15 bases between them. The length of the CDR3 is 17 residues. This CDR3 is CASSLLVTGMAKNIQYF. CDR3 coding DNA: TGTGCCAGCAGCTTGCTGGTAACAGGGATGGCCAAAAACATTCAGTACTTC.

V gene TRBV5-1 combines with J gene TRBJ2-6; either TRBD1 or TRBD2 may fit D (6 bases each). V lost 4 bases to trimming and J lost 0 bases, with 20 bases between them. Looked up from germline, CDR1 is SGHRS and CDR2 is YFSETQ. The CDR3 runs to 19 residues. CDR3 amino acids: CASSILRGGPFSGANVLTF. The CDR3 DNA reads TGCGCCAGCAGCATCCTCAGGGGAGGCCCCTTCTCTGGGGCCAACGTCCTGACTTTC.

This clonotype appeared many times. The chain recombines TRBV12-3 or TRBV12-4 with TRBJ2-1; possibly TRBD1 for D (5 bases). The CDR3 is made up of 12 amino acids. Trimming pared 4 bases from V and 8 bases from J, leaving 9 bases between. CDR3: CASSSGSYEQFF. The CDR3 nucleotides read TGTGCCAGCAGTTCAGGGTCCTATGAGCAGTTCTTC.

The table lists this clonotype with a few counts. The chain carries TRBV30 and TRBJ1-1; TRBD1 matches 9 bases. CDR1 and CDR2 (germline): GTSNPN, SVGIG (reference sequence). CDR3 length: 13 amino acids. Trimming at V came to 3 bases and at J to 5 bases, leaving 4 bases not matched to a gene. The DNA of the CDR3 is TGTGCCTGGAGACAGGGGGCGGGTACTGAAGCTTTCTTT. The encoded protein is CAWRQGAGTEAFF.

The V and J genes are TRBV20-1 and TRBJ2-7; D may be TRBD2 (7 bases). Trimming removed 3 bases at V and 2 bases at J, with 14 bases between. Germline V gene sequence: CDR1 DFQATT, CDR2 SNEGSKA (reference sequence). CDR3 length: 14 residues. CDR3 nucleotides: TGCAGTGCTAGCGTTGGGGGGGCCGCCTACGAGCAGTACTTC. This translates into CSASVGGAAYEQYF.

This clonotype turned up a few times. This chain links TRBV7-8 with TRBJ1-3; D is unresolved. The CDR3 totals 13 residues. CDR1 and CDR2 (germline): SGHVS, FQNEAQ. V was shortened by 4 bases and J by 9 bases, with 13 bases between the two germline ends. CDR3 bases: TGTGCCAGCAGCTCCGCTGATTACTCCACCATATATTTT. This sequence encodes CASSSADYSTIYF.

This clonotype was seen more than once but under ten times. This chain connects TRBV2 to TRBJ1-5; TRBD1 aligns across 7 bases. The germline CDR1 and CDR2 sequences are SNHLY and FYNNEI. The V segment lost 6 bases and the J segment 1 base; nucleotides outside the gene matches: 6. The length of the CDR3 is 15 residues. CDR3 nucleotide sequence: TGTGCCAGCAGCACCGGGACAGCCAGCAATCAGCCCCAGCATTTT. As protein: CASSTGTASNQPQHF.

The V call is TRBV4-3, the J call TRBJ2-4; maybe TRBD2 (7 bases). V shed 6 bases and J shed 5 bases, with 14 bases lying between them. The germline CDR1 and CDR2 sequences are LGHNA and YSLEER. The CDR3 is 14 amino acids. CDR3 nucleotide sequence: TGCGCCAGCAGTCTCCGCGGGGGCGAAAACATTCAGTACTTC. Amino acids: CASSLRGGENIQYF.

The rearrangement joins TRBV5-6 to TRBJ2-1, with TRBD2 matching over 11 bases. The trim removed 4 bases at V and 9 bases at J, leaving 3 bases unmatched. CDR3 size: 13 residues. Germline V gives CDR1 SGHDT, CDR2 YYEEEE. This CDR3 reads CASSPTSGGEQFF. CDR3 DNA: TGTGCCAGCAGCCCCACTAGCGGGGGTGAGCAGTTCTTC.

The rearrangement joins TRBV24-1 to TRBJ2-3, with 9 bases aligning to TRBD2. Looked up from germline, CDR1 is KGHDR and CDR2 is SFDVKD. The CDR3 length is 14 residues. Trimming cost V 8 bases and J 5 bases; bases outside gene matches: 7. This chain's CDR3 is CATKAGGQGDTQYF. The CDR3 DNA reads as TGTGCCACCAAGGCGGGGGGGCAAGGAGATACGCAGTATTTT.